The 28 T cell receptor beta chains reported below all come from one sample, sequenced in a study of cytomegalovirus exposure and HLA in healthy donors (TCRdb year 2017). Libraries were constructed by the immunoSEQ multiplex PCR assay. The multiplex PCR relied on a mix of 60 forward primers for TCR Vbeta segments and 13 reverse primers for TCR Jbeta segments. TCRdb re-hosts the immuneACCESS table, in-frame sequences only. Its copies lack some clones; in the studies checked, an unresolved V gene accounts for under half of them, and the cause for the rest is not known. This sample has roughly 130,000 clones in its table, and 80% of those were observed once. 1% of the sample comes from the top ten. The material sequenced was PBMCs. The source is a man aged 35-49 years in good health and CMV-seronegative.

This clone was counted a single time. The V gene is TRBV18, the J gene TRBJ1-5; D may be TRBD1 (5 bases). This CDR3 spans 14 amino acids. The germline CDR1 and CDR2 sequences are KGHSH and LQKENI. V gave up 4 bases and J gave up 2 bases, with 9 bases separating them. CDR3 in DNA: TGTGCCAGCTCACAGGGGCACCGCAATCAGCCCCAGCATTTT. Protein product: CASSQGHRNQPQHF.

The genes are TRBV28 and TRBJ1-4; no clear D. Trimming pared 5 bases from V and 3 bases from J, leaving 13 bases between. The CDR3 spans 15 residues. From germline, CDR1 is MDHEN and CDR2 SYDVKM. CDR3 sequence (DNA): TGTGCCAGCAGTCCCCCTCGGAGATCTAATGAAAAACTGTTTTTT. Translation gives CASSPPRRSNEKLFF.

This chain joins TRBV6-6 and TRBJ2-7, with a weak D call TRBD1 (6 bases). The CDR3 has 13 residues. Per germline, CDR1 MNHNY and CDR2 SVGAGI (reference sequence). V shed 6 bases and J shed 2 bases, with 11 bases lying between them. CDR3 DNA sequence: TGTGCCAGCAGATGGGACACCACCTACGAGCAGTACTTC. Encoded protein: CASRWDTTYEQYF.

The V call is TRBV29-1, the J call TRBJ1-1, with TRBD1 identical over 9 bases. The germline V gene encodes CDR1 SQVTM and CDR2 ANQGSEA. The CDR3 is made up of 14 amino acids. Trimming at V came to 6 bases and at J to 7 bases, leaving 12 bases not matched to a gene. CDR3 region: CSVAATGGRGEAFF. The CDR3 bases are TGCAGCGTCGCCGCCACAGGGGGCAGGGGTGAAGCTTTCTTT.

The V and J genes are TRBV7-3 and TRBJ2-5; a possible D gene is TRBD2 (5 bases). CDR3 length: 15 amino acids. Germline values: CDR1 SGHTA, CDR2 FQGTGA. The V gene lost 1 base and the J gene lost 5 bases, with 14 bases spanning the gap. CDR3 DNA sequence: TGTGCCAGCAGCTTAATCCCCGGGGTAGGGGAGACCCAGTACTTC. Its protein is CASSLIPGVGETQYF.

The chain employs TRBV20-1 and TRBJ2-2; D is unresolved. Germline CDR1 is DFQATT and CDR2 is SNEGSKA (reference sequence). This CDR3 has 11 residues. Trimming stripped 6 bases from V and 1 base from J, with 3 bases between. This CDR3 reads CSARNTGELFF. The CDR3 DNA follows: TGCAGTGCGAGGAACACCGGGGAGCTGTTTTTT.

CDR3 sequence: CASSLQGMNTEAFF. CDR3 sequence (DNA): TGTGCCAGCAGCTTGCAGGGCATGAACACTGAAGCTTTCTTT. This sequence joins TRBV5-4 and TRBJ1-1; possibly TRBD1 for D (5 bases). Germline V gene sequence: CDR1 SGHNT, CDR2 YYREEE (reference sequence). CDR3 size: 14 residues. The germline V and J ends were trimmed by 1 base and 0 bases, with 7 bases remaining between them.

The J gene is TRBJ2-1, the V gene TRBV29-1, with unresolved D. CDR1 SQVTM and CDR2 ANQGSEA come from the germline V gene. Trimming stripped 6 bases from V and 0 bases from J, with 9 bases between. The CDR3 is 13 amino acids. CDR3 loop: CSVQASSYNEQFF. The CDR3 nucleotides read TGCAGCGTCCAGGCGTCCTCCTACAATGAGCAGTTCTTC.

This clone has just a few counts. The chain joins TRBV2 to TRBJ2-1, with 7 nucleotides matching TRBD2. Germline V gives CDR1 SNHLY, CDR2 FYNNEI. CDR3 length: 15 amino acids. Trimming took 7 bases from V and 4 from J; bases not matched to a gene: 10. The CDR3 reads CASTLGLAVYNEQFF. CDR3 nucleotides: TGTGCCAGCACCTTGGGGCTAGCGGTTTACAATGAGCAGTTCTTC.

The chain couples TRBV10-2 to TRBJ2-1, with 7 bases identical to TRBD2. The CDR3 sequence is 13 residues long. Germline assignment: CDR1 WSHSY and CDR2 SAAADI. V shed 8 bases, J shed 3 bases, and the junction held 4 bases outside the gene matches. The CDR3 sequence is CASAGTNYNEQFF. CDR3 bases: TGCGCCAGCGCCGGGACTAACTACAATGAGCAGTTCTTC.

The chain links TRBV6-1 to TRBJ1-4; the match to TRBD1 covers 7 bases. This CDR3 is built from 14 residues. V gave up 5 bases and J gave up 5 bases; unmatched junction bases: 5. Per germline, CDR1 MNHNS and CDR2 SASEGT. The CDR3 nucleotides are TGTGCCAGCAGTATACCGGGACAGAATGAAAAACTGTTTTTT. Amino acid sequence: CASSIPGQNEKLFF.

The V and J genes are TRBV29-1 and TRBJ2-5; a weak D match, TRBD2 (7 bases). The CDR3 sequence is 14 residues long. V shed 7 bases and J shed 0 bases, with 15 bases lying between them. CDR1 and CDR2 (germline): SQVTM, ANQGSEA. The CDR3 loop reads CSAGRGANQETQYF. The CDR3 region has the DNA TGCAGCGCTGGGAGGGGGGCCAACCAAGAGACCCAGTACTTC.

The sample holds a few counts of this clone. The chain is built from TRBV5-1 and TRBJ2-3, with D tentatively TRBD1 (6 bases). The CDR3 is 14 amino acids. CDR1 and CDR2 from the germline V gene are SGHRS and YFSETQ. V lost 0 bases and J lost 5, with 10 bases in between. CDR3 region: CASSLDRVEDTQYF. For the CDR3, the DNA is TGCGCCAGCAGCTTGGACAGGGTTGAAGATACGCAGTATTTT.

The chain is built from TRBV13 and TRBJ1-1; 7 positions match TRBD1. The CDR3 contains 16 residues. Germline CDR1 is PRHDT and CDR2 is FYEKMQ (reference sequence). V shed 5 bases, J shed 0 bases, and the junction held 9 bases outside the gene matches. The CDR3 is CASSPAGQSLNTEAFF. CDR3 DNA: TGTGCCAGCAGCCCCGCGGGACAGAGCTTGAACACTGAAGCTTTCTTT.

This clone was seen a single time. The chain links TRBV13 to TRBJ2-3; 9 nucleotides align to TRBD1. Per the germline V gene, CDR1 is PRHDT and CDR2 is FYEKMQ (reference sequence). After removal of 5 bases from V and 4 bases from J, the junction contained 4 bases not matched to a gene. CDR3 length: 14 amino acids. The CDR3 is CASSHRQGADTQYF. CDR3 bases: TGTGCCAGCAGCCATCGACAGGGGGCAGATACGCAGTATTTT. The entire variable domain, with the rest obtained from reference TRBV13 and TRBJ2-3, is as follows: AAGVIQSPRHLIKEKRETATLKCYPIPRHDTVYWYQQGPGQDPQFLISFYEKMQSDKGSIPDRFSAQQFSDYHSELNMSSLELGDSALYFCASSHRQGADTQYFGPGTRLTVL.

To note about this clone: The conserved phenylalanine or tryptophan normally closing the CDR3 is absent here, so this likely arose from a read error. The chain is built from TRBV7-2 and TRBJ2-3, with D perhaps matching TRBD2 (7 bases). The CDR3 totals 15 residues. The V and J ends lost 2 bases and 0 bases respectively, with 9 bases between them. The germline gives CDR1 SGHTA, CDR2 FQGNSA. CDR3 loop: CASSLWGGSTDTQYV. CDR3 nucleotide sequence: TGTGCCAGCAGCTTATGGGGGGGCAGCACAGATACGCAGTATGTT.

DNA for the CDR3: TGTGCCAGCAGCGAGACAGGGGCGAGAAACACCATATATTTT. Encoded protein: CASSETGARNTIYF. The V gene is TRBV7-8, the J gene TRBJ1-3, with 8 bases aligning to TRBD1. The V and J ends lost 5 bases and 5 bases, in that order; junction bases with no gene match: 5. This CDR3 spans 14 amino acids. The germline CDR1 and CDR2 sequences are SGHVS and FQNEAQ.

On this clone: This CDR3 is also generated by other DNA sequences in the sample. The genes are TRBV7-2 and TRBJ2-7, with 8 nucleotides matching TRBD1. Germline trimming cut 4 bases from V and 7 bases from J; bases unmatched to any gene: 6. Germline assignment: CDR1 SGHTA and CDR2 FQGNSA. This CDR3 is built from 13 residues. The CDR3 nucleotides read TGTGCCAGCAGCTCGGACAGGGCGGGGGAGCAGTACTTC. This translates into CASSSDRAGEQYF.

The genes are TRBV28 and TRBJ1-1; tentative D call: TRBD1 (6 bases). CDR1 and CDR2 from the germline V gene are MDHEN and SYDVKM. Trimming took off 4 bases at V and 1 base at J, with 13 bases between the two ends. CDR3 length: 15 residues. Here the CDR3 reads CASSSWRGQNTEAFF. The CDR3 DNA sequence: TGTGCCAGCAGTTCTTGGCGGGGGCAGAACACTGAAGCTTTCTTT.

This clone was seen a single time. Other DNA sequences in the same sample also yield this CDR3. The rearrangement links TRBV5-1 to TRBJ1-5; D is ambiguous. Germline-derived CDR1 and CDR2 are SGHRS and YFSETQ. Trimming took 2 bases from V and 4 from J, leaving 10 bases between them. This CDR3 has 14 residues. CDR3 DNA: TGCGCCAGCAGCTTAGAGGGCGGAAATCAGCCCCAGCATTTT. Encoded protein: CASSLEGGNQPQHF.

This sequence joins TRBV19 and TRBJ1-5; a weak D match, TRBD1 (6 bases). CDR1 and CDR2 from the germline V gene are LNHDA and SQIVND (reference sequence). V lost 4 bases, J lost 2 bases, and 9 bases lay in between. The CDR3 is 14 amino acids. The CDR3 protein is CASSNYRGNQPQHF. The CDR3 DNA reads TGTGCCAGTAGTAACTACAGGGGCAATCAGCCCCAGCATTTT. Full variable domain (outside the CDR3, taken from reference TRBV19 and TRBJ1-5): DGGITQSPKYLFRKEGQNVTLSCEQNLNHDAMYWYRQDPGQGLRLIYYSQIVNDFQKGDIAEGYSVSREKKESFPLTVTSAQKNPTAFYLCASSNYRGNQPQHFGDGTRLSIL.

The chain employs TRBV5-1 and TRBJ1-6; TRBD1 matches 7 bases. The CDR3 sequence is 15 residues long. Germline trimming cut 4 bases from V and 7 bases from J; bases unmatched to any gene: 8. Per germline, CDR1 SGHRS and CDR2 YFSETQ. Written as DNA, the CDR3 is TGCGCCAGCAGCCCCCGGACAGGAACCAATTCACCCCTCCACTTT. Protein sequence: CASSPRTGTNSPLHF.

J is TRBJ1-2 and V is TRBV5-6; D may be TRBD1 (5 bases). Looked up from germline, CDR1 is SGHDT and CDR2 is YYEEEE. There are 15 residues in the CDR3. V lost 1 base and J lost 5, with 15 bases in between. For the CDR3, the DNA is TGTGCCAGCAGCTTGATTAGCTCCGGGGGATATGGCTACACCTTC. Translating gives CASSLISSGGYGYTF.

The CDR3, as DNA: TGTGCCAGCAGCCAACTAGCGATCGCCTACAATGAGCAGTTCTTC. Its translation: CASSQLAIAYNEQFF. This sequence joins TRBV14 and TRBJ2-1; a weak D match, TRBD2 (6 bases). The CDR3 sequence is 15 residues long. Trimming took off 2 bases at V and 2 bases at J, with 10 bases between the two ends. Per germline, CDR1 SGHDN and CDR2 FVKESK.

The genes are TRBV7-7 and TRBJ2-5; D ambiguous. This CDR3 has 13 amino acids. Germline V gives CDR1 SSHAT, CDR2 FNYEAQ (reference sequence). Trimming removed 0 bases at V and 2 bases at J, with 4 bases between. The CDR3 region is CASSLAQQETQYF. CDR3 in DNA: TGTGCCAGCAGCTTAGCTCAGCAAGAGACCCAGTACTTC.

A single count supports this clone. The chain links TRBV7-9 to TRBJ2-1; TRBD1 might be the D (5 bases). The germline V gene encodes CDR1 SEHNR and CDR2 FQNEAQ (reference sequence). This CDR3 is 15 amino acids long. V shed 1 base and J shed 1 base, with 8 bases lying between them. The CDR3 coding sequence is TGTGCCAGCAGCTTAGTTCAGGGTTCCTACAATGAGCAGTTCTTC. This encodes CASSLVQGSYNEQFF. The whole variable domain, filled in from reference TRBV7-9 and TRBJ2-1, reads DTGVSQNPRHKITKRGQNVTFRCDPISEHNRLYWYRQTLGQGPEFLTYFQNEAQLEKSRLLSDRFSAERPKGSFSTLEIQRTEQGDSAMYLCASSLVQGSYNEQFFGPGTRLTVL.

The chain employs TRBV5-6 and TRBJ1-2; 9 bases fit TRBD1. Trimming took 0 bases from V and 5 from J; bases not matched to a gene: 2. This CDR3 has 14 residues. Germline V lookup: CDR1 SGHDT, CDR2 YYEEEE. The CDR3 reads CASSLGDRVYGYTF. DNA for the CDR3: TGTGCCAGCAGCTTGGGGGACAGGGTTTATGGCTACACCTTC. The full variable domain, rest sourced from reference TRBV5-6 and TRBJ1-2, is DAGVTQSPTHLIKTRGQQVTLRCSPKSGHDTVSWYQQALGQGPQFIFQYYEEEERQRGNFPDRFSGHQFPNYSSELNVNALLLGDSALYLCASSLGDRVYGYTFGSGTRLTVV.

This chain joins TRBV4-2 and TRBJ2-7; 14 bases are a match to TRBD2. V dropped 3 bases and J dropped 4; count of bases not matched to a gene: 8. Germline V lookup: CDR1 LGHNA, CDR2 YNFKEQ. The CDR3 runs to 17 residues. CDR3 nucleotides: TGTGCCAGCAGCCATGGGACTAGCGGGAGTTCTACGTACGAGCAGTACTTC. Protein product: CASSHGTSGSSTYEQYF.